This T cell receptor (beta chain) was found in a study of blood T cell repertoires in COVID-19. Across the whole study: Samples of COVID-19 (acute and convalescent) were obtained from the United States, Italy and Spain.

The CDR3 loop spans 13 amino acids. Unmatched junction bases numbered 4, after V lost 5 bases and J lost 4 bases. Germline V gives CDR1 SGHNT, CDR2 YENEEA. Participants came from under 30 US areas, aged roughly 18 to 95 years. This table comes from immunoSEQ multiplex PCR, and its TCRdb copy is limited to in-frame clones, with some not included. The table records 350,000 to 400,000 clones, approximately 90% of them present only once. Sequenced input: PBMCs or T cells enriched from blood (not recorded which). This TCR was sampled from a woman in her thirties or forties who had been exposed to COVID-19. The chain employs TRBV11-3 and TRBJ1-2; 7 nucleotides align to TRBD1. CDR3 sequence (DNA): TGTGCCAGCAGCCAGGGACAGAGCTATGGCTACACCTTC. This sequence encodes CASSQGQSYGYTF.